This T cell receptor beta chain was observed in a study of blood T cell repertoires in COVID-19. The wider study: COVID-19 samples collected from the United States, Italy and Spain covered acute and convalescent phases. Nucleic acid was either cDNA or gDNA, and it came from T cells, B-cell-depleted T cells, or PBMCs.

From germline, CDR1 is KGHSH and CDR2 LQKENI. Trimming shortened V by 5 bases and J by 1 base, and 6 bases separated the two germline ends. The CDR3 contains 12 residues. Authors' processing steps: Cell counts per sample came from amplifying reference gene primers. Sequencing used immunoSEQ multiplex PCR; TCRdb keeps in-frame clones, though not all of them. V and J calls and clone size are as listed in that table; D and trimming were resolved from the DNA. Of 250,000 to 350,000 clones in the sample, about 90% are singletons; the top ten hold 2% to 2.5%. Sequences were obtained from peripheral blood. The chain couples TRBV18 to TRBJ2-7, with D uncertain. The TCR comes from a woman in her twenties or thirties who had recovered from COVID-19. CDR3 in DNA: TGTGCCAGCTCAATCAAATCCTACGAGCAGTACTTC. Its protein product is CASSIKSYEQYF.